Given below is one T cell receptor beta chain in context. PCR amplification relied on 60 Vbeta primers (plus 13 Jbeta primers). TCRdb's table, derived via immunoSEQ multiplex PCR, lists solely in-frame clones and lacks some. The top ten hold approximately 15% of the sample, which has fewer than 150,000 clones, around 72% seen once. These data belong to a study of cytomegalovirus exposure and HLA in healthy donors. Germline assignment: CDR1 GTSNPN and CDR2 SVGIG (reference sequence). The V gene lost 4 bases and the J gene lost 7 bases, with 9 bases spanning the gap. The CDR3 covers 11 residues. The receptor was derived from a human donor in good health. Input material: PBMCs. The rearrangement joins TRBV30 to TRBJ2-3, with a possible D match to TRBD2 (6 bases). The DNA for the CDR3 is TGTGCCTGGATGGGGGGAAATACGCAGTATTTT. Translated, it gives CAWMGGNTQYF.